This TCR beta chain is drawn from a study of pediatric ulcerative colitis. One to two pinch biopsies were taken from the rectum during colonoscopy. Produced via immunoSEQ multiplex PCR; TCRdb's table is partial and in-frame only. The sample lists some 24,000 clones; approximately 71% were seen once. This clone was observed a handful of times. CDR3 length: 13 amino acids. Losses at the gene ends were 2 bases for V and 3 bases for J; bases not matched to a gene: 3. Germline CDR1 and CDR2: GTSNPN and SVGIG (reference sequence). Material for sequencing was gut tissue. The sequence was collected from a boy aged 10-17 years with severe ulcerative colitis. This chain links TRBV30 with TRBJ1-1, with 7 bases lining up with TRBD1. CDR3 protein: CAWSRQGYTEAFF. The DNA for the CDR3 is TGTGCCTGGAGTCGACAGGGCTACACTGAAGCTTTCTTT.